This T cell receptor beta chain was observed in a study of blood T cell repertoires in COVID-19. As for the study in general: There were acute and convalescent COVID-19 samples, and they came from the United States, Italy and Spain.

The CDR3 spans 12 residues. Per the germline V gene, CDR1 is SQVTM and CDR2 is ANQGSEA. The V end lost 7 bases, the J end lost 6 bases, and 13 bases lay between the germline ends. Original processing notes: Nucleated cell counts were estimated from reference gene primer amplification. Here immunoSEQ multiplex PCR was the method, and the copy in TCRdb shows in-frame clones only, minus some. Clonal size and the V and J genes are those of that table, whereas D and trimming came from the DNA. The profile shows about 300,000 clones, approximately 89% of them singletons. Material for sequencing was peripheral blood. This chain joins TRBV29-1 and TRBJ1-3, with D uncertain. The source is a woman in her 30s who had recovered from COVID-19. The CDR3 sequence: CSGRIGVNTIYF. The CDR3 DNA reads TGCAGCGGGCGGATCGGCGTAAACACCATATATTTT.